The next 5 T cell receptor beta chains were all read from a single sample in a study of T cell responses to AZD1222 COVID-19 vaccine. The method was immunoSEQ multiplex PCR; TCRdb's version includes in-frame clones alone and lacks a portion of them. The sample shows 160,000 or so clones, roughly 91% of them seen only once. The source material was peripheral blood, sampled on day 0 of AZD1222 vaccination. The receptor source for this set is an adult in good health.

The V gene is TRBV29-1, the J gene TRBJ2-7, with 7 positions matching TRBD1. The CDR3 runs 14 residues. V dropped 4 bases and J dropped 8; count of bases not matched to a gene: 14. The germline gives CDR1 SQVTM, CDR2 ANQGSEA. The CDR3 DNA sequence: TGCAGCGTTGGATTCGACAGGGAGAAGCATCAGCAGTACTTC. Protein sequence: CSVGFDREKHQQYF.

The chain carries TRBV28 and TRBJ1-2; 8 bases agree with TRBD1. This CDR3 is 13 amino acids long. The V gene's germline CDR1 is MDHEN and CDR2 SYDVKM. The V and J ends lost 4 bases and 4 bases, in that order; junction bases with no gene match: 2. The chain's CDR3 is CASSSGQGYGYTF. The CDR3, as DNA: TGTGCCAGCAGTTCCGGACAGGGCTATGGCTACACCTTC.

The chain recombines TRBV7-9 with TRBJ1-2; possibly TRBD1 for D (6 bases). Germline V lookup: CDR1 SEHNR, CDR2 FQNEAQ (reference sequence). The CDR3 has 14 amino acids. Trimming removed 3 bases from V and 4 bases from J, with 12 bases in between. CDR3 protein: CASSLSQGAYGYTF. The CDR3 nucleotides are TGTGCCAGCAGCTTGTCACAGGGAGCCTATGGCTACACCTTC.

This chain joins TRBV6-5 and TRBJ2-7; maybe TRBD2 (6 bases). The V gene's germline CDR1 is MNHEY and CDR2 SVGAGI. V shed 5 bases and J shed 4 bases, with 12 bases lying between them. The CDR3 sequence is 13 residues long. CDR3 sequence reads: CASSLGTSYEQYF. The CDR3 nucleotides read TGTGCCAGCAGTCTCGGGACTTCATACGAGCAGTACTTC.

The chain combines TRBV12-3 or TRBV12-4 with TRBJ2-3, with D uncertain. CDR3 length: 11 amino acids. With 3 bases removed from V and 2 bases from J, the gap between germline ends came to 0 bases. The CDR3 nucleotides read TGTGCCAGCAGTTTCACAGATACGCAGTATTTT. It yields the protein CASSFTDTQYF.